The 13 T cell receptor beta chains reported below all come from one sample, sequenced in a study of T cell repertoires in cytomegalovirus infection. Each CDR3 protein is one row after TCRdb ran MiXCR on the reads. The sample lists a few hundred thousand distinct CDR3 sequences; 15% to 20% were seen once. Input material: CD8+ T cells from PBMCs. Source of these receptors: a human donor in good health (CMV status not recorded). Some clones in this sample may be carry-over from other donors' samples.

In its sample, this clonotype was seen many times. This chain connects TRBV7-2 to TRBJ2-2; 14 positions agree with TRBD2. Germline V gives CDR1 SGHTA, CDR2 FQGNSA. The CDR3 contains 20 residues. The V segment lost 2 bases and the J segment 0 bases; nucleotides outside the gene matches: 8. The CDR3 DNA is TGTGCCAGCAGCTTATTAGGGGGACTAGCGGGGGCCGCGAACACCGGGGAGCTGTTTTTT. Encoded protein: CASSLLGGLAGAANTGELFF.

This sequence joins TRBV7-9 and TRBJ2-5; D possibly matches TRBD1 or TRBD2 (6 bases each). The V gene lost 5 bases and the J gene lost 4 bases, with 17 bases spanning the gap. Looked up from germline, CDR1 is SEHNR and CDR2 is FQNEAQ (reference sequence). The CDR3 totals 15 residues. The CDR3 is CASSPVQGGAETQYF. For the CDR3, the DNA is TGTGCCAGCAGCCCCGTACAGGGAGGAGCAGAGACCCAGTACTTC. The variable domain in full, with the rest retrieved from reference TRBV7-9 and TRBJ2-5, is DTGVSQNPRHKITKRGQNVTFRCDPISEHNRLYWYRQTLGQGPEFLTYFQNEAQLEKSRLLSDRFSAERPKGSFSTLEIQRTEQGDSAMYLCASSPVQGGAETQYFGPGTRLLVL.

This clonotype was seen a handful of times. The genes are TRBV7-9 and TRBJ2-7, with D possibly matching TRBD1 (5 bases). The CDR3 has 16 amino acids. Germline CDR1 SEHNR, CDR2 FQNEAQ (reference sequence). V dropped 2 bases and J dropped 1 base, with 15 bases sitting between them. CDR3 region: CASSLYAREGSYEQYF. The CDR3 DNA reads TGTGCCAGCAGCTTATACGCCAGGGAAGGTTCCTACGAGCAGTACTTC. The complete variable domain, with remaining parts taken from reference TRBV7-9 and TRBJ2-7, reads DTGVSQNPRHKITKRGQNVTFRCDPISEHNRLYWYRQTLGQGPEFLTYFQNEAQLEKSRLLSDRFSAERPKGSFSTLEIQRTEQGDSAMYLCASSLYAREGSYEQYFGPGTRLTVT.

This chain joins TRBV27 and TRBJ1-6; a weak D match, TRBD1 (6 bases). V gave up 2 bases and J gave up 6 bases, with 20 bases separating them. Germline CDR1 reads MNHEY; CDR2 reads SMNVEV (reference sequence). This CDR3 has 18 amino acids. The CDR3 DNA reads as TGTGCCAGCAGTTTACTACCGCCCGCCCAGGGGCGTAATTCACCCCTCCACTTT. Its translation is CASSLLPPAQGRNSPLHF.

The chain carries TRBV12-5 and TRBJ2-1; D is unclear. Per germline, CDR1 LGHNT and CDR2 FRNRAP. The ends were cut back, 3 bases at V and 9 bases at J, with 12 bases in the middle. There are 13 residues in the CDR3. CDR3 residues: CASGFSTMSEQFF. CDR3 DNA sequence: TGTGCTAGTGGTTTTTCTACGATGAGTGAGCAGTTCTTC.

This clonotype was detected only a few times. The chain links TRBV7-2 to TRBJ2-3; D is unresolved. The length of the CDR3 is 15 residues. Between the trimmed V and J ends, which lost 3 bases and 3 bases, there was a span of 13 bases. Per germline, CDR1 SGHTA and CDR2 FQGNSA. CDR3 sequence reads: CASSFGRAATDTQYF. The CDR3 DNA follows: TGTGCCAGCAGCTTTGGTAGGGCCGCGACAGATACGCAGTATTTT.

The CDR3 here is CSVWTGREQFF. Written as DNA, the CDR3 is TGCAGCGTCTGGACAGGGCGGGAGCAGTTCTTC. This chain connects TRBV29-1 to TRBJ2-1, with TRBD1 identical over 8 bases. The germline gives CDR1 SQVTM, CDR2 ANQGSEA. The length of the CDR3 is 11 residues. V lost 6 bases and J lost 10; bases outside the gene matches: 5.

This clonotype was picked up many times. The chain couples TRBV7-9 to TRBJ2-1, with D uncertain. The V end lost 5 bases, the J end lost 8 bases, and 7 bases lay between the germline ends. Looked up from germline, CDR1 is SEHNR and CDR2 is FQNEAQ (reference sequence). CDR3 length equals 11 residues. CDR3: CASSRAHEQFF. The CDR3 DNA reads TGTGCCAGCAGCCGAGCCCATGAGCAGTTCTTC.

V and J are TRBV29-1 and TRBJ2-4; 8 bases are a match to TRBD1. V was pared by 7 bases and J by 6 bases, with 11 bases of the junction left unmatched. There are 14 residues in the CDR3. Germline V gives CDR1 SQVTM, CDR2 ANQGSEA. Here the CDR3 DNA reads TGCAGCGCCGAACGACAGGGGTTCCCAAACATTCAGTACTTC. Translated: CSAERQGFPNIQYF.

This clonotype was counted many times. The V gene is TRBV6-5, the J gene TRBJ1-5; weak D call: TRBD1 (5 bases). The CDR3 length is 14 residues. The V gene's germline CDR1 is MNHEY and CDR2 SVGAGI. Deletions cut 5 bases from V and 5 bases from J, with 13 bases between. CDR3 coding DNA: TGTGCCAGCAGTAGTCAGGGTGGTCATCAGCCCCAGCATTTT. As protein: CASSSQGGHQPQHF.

This clonotype was counted between two and nine times. The chain joins TRBV7-9 to TRBJ2-3, with D possibly being TRBD2 (6 bases). CDR3 length: 15 residues. Germline values: CDR1 SEHNR, CDR2 FQNEAQ (reference sequence). Trimming stripped 2 bases from V and 3 bases from J, with 12 bases between. The DNA for the CDR3 is TGTGCCAGCAGCTTATTCGGAGGGGTGACAGATACGCAGTATTTT. Protein: CASSLFGGVTDTQYF.

V usage is TRBV5-1 and J usage is TRBJ2-3, with 9 bases matching TRBD1. There are 15 residues in the CDR3. The germline V gene encodes CDR1 SGHRS and CDR2 YFSETQ. V shed 2 bases and J 2 bases; nucleotides not matched to a gene: 3. In DNA form, the CDR3 reads TGCGCCAGCAGCTTCCGGGACAGGGACACAGATACGCAGTATTTT. This gives the protein CASSFRDRDTDTQYF.

The gene calls are TRBV28 and TRBJ1-5, with 12 nucleotides matching TRBD1. J was trimmed by 8 bases and V by 3 bases; bases with no gene match: 5. The CDR3 sequence is 15 residues long. Germline V gene data show CDR1 as MDHEN and CDR2 as SYDVKM. CDR3 in DNA: TGTGCCAGCAGTTTGGGACAGGGGGCCGGCGAGCCCCAGCATTTT. Protein product: CASSLGQGAGEPQHF.